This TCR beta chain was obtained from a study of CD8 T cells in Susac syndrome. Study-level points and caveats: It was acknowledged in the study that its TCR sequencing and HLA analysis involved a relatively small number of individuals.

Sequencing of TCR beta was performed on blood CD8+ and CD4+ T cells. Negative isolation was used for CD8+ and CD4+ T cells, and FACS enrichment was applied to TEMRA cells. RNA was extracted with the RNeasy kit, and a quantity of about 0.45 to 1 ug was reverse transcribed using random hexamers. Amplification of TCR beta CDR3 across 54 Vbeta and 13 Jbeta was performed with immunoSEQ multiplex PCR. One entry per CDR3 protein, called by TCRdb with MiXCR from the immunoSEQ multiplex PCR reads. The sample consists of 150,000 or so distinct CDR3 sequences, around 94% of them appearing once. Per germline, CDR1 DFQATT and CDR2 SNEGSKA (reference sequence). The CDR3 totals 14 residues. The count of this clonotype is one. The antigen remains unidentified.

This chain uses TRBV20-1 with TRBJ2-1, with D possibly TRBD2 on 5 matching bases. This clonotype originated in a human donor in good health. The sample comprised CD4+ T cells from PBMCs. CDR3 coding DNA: TGCAGGGCTGCGAGAGGGCAGATCGACAATGAGCAGTTCTTC. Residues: CRAARGQIDNEQFF.